The TCR beta chain described here comes from a study of tumor-infiltrating lymphocytes in oesophageal squamous cell carcinoma. The CDR3 spans 12 residues. Trimming cost V 3 bases and J 5 bases, with 7 bases left between them. CDR1 and CDR2 (germline): SGHTA, FQGNSA. TCRdb ran MiXCR on the PCR reads and lists one entry per CDR3 protein. The sample yields around 12,000 distinct CDR3 sequences, approximately 52% seen once. The TCR comes from a female donor with esophageal squamous cell carcinoma. The sample taken for sequencing was esophageal tumor tissue. The chain employs TRBV7-2 and TRBJ1-2, with D tentatively TRBD1 (5 bases). CDR3 bases: TGTGCCAGCAGCTTGGGACCTTATGGCTACACCTTC. Protein: CASSLGPYGYTF.